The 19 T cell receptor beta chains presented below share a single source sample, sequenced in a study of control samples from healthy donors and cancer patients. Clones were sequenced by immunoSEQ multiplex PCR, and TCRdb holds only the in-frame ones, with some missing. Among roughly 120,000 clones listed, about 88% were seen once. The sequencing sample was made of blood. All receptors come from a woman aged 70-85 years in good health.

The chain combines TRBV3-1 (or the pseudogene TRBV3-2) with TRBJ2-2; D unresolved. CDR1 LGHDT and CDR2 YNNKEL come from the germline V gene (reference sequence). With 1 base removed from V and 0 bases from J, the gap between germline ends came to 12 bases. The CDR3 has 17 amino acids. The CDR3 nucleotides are TGTGCCAGCAGCCAAGTTTTCTTAAAAGCGAACACCGGGGAGCTGTTTTTT. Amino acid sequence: CASSQVFLKANTGELFF.

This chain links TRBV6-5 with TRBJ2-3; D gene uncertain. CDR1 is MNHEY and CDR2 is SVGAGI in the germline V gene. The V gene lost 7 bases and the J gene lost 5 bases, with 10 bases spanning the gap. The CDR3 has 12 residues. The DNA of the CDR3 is TGTGCCAGCACCGCGATGGGAGATACGCAGTATTTT. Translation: CASTAMGDTQYF.

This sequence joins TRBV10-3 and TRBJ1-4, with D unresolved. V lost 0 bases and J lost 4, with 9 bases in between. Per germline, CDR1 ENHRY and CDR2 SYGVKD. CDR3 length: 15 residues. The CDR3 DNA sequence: TGTGCCATCAGTGAGTCGGGCACAAGTAATGAAAAACTGTTTTTT. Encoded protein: CAISESGTSNEKLFF.

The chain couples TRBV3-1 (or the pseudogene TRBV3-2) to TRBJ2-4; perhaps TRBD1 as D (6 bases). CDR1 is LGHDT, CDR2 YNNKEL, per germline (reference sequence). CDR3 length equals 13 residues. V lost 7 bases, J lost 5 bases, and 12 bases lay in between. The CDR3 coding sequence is TGTGCCAGCACCCAGGGACACCAAAACATTCAGTACTTC. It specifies CASTQGHQNIQYF.

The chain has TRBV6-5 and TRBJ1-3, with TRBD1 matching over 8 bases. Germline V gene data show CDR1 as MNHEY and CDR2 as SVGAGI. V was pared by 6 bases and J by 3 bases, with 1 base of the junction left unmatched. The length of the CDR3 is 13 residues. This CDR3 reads CASRDRVGNTIYF. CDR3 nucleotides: TGTGCCAGCAGGGACAGGGTTGGAAACACCATATATTTT.

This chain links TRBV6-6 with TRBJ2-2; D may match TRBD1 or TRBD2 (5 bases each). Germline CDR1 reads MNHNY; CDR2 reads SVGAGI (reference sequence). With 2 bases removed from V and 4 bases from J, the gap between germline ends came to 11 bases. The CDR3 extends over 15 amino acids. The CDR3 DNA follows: TGTGCCAGCAGTTACGACAGAGGGAGCACCGGGGAGCTGTTTTTT. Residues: CASSYDRGSTGELFF.

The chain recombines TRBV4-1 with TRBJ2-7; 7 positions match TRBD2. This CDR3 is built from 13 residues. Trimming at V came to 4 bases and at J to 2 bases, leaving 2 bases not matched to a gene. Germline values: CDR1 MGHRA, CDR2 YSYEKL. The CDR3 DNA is TGCGCCAGCAGCCCGGGACTAACCTACGAGCAGTACTTC. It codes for CASSPGLTYEQYF.

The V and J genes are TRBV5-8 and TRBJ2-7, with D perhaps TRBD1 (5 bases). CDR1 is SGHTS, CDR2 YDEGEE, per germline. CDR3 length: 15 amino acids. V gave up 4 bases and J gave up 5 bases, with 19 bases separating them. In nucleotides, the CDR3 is TGTGCCAGCAGCCTACGGGCACTTAGGGGTGACGAGCAGTACTTC. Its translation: CASSLRALRGDEQYF.

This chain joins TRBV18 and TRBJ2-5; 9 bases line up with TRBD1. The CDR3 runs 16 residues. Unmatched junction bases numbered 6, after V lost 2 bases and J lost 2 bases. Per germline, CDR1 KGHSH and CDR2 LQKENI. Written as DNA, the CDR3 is TGTGCCAGCTCACCAACGTCGACAGGGGGACAAGAGACCCAGTACTTC. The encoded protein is CASSPTSTGGQETQYF.

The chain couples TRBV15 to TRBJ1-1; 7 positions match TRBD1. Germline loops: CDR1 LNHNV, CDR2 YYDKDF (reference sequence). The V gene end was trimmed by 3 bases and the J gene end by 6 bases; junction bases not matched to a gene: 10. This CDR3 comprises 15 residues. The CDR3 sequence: CATSRTGKGNPEAFF. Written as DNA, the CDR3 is TGTGCCACCAGCAGGACAGGGAAGGGAAATCCTGAAGCTTTCTTT.

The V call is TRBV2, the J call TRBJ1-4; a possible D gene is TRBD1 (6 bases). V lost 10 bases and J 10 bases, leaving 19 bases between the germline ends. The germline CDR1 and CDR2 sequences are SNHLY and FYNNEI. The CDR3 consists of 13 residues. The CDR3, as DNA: TGTGCCACTAACGACGGGGGGCGGGTAAAACTGTTTTTT. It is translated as CATNDGGRVKLFF. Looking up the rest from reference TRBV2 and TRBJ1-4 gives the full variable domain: EPEVTQTPSHQVTQMGQEVILRCVPISNHLYFYWYRQILGQKVEFLVSFYNNEISEKSEIFDDQFSVERPDGSNFTLKIRSTKLEDSAMYFCATNDGGRVKLFFGSGTQLSVL.

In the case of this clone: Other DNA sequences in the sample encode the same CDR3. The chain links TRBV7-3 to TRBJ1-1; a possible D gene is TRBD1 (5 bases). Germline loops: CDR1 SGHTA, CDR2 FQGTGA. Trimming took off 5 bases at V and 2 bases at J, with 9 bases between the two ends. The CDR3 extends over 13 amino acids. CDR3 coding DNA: TGTGCCAGCAGCCCGGGGCAAAACACTGAAGCTTTCTTT. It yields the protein CASSPGQNTEAFF.

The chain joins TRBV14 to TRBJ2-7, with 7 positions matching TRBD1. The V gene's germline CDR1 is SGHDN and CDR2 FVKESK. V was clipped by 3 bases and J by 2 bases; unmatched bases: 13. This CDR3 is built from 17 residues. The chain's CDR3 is CASSQVSGTAFPYEQYF. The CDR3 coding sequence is TGTGCCAGCAGCCAGGTCTCCGGGACAGCCTTTCCCTACGAGCAGTACTTC.

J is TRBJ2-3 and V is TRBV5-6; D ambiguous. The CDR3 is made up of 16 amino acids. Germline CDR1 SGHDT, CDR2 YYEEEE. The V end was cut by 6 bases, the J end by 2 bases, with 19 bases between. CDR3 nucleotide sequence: TGTGCCAGCAAACTTGTTGGAACAGCTACCACAGATACGCAGTATTTT. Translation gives CASKLVGTATTDTQYF.

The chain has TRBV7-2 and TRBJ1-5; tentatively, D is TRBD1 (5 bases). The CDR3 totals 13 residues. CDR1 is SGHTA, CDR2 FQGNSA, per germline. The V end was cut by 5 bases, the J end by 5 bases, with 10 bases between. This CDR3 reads CASSPSRDQPQHF. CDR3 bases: TGTGCCAGCAGCCCTAGCAGGGATCAGCCCCAGCATTTT.

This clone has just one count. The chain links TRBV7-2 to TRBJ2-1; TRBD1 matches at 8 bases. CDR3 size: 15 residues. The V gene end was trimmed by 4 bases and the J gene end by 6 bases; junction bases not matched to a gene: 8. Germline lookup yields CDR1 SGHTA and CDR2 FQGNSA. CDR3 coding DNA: TGTGCCAGCAGCTCAGGGGGCGCGAAAGCCAATGAGCAGTTCTTC. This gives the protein CASSSGGAKANEQFF.

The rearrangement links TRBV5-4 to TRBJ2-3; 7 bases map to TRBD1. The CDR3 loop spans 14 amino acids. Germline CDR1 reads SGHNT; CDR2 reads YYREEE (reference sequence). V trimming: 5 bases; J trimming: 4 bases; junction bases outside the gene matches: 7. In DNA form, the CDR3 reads TGTGCCAGCAGACCAGACAGGGCTTCAGATACGCAGTATTTT. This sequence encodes CASRPDRASDTQYF.

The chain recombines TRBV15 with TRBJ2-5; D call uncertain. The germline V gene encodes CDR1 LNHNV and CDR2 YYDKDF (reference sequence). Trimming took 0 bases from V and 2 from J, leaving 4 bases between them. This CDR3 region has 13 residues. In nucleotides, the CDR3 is TGTGCCACCAGCAGAGACCAGCAAGAGACCCAGTACTTC. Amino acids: CATSRDQQETQYF. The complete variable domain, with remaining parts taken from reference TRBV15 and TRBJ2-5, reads DAMVIQNPRYQVTQFGKPVTLSCSQTLNHNVMYWYQQKSSQAPKLLFHYYDKDFNNEADTPDNFQSRRPNTSFCFLDIRSPGLGDTAMYLCATSRDQQETQYFGPGTRLLVL.

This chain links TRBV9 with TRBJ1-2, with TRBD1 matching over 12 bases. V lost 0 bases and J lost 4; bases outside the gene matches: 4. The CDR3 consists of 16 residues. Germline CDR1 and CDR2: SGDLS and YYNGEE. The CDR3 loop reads CASSVGGQGAAYGYTF. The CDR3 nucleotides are TGTGCCAGCAGCGTAGGGGGACAGGGGGCGGCCTATGGCTACACCTTC.